The sequence of this TCR beta chain was determined in a study of blood T cell repertoires in COVID-19. Study as a whole: Nucleic acid was either cDNA or gDNA, and it came from T cells, B-cell-depleted T cells, or PBMCs.

The length of the CDR3 is 14 residues. Trimming removed 4 bases from V and 3 bases from J, with 13 bases in between. Germline V gene data show CDR1 as SEHNR and CDR2 as FQNEAQ (reference sequence). In the study's own analysis: The authors estimated nucleated cell counts from reference gene primer amplification. The method was immunoSEQ multiplex PCR; TCRdb's version includes in-frame clones alone and lacks a portion of them. V, J and clone size derive from that table, while D and trimming were established from the DNA sequence. Here the sample spans about 230,000 clones, approximately 85% being singletons.

Sequencing was performed on peripheral blood. The source of this sequence is a man in his forties or fifties with COVID-19, enrolled during active disease. V usage is TRBV7-9 and J usage is TRBJ2-7; possibly TRBD2 for D (6 bases). The CDR3 bases are TGTGCCAGCAGCTCAACGGGAGTCAGCTACGAGCAGTACTTC. Encoded protein: CASSSTGVSYEQYF.